This T cell receptor beta chain appears in the sequencing data of a study of cytomegalovirus exposure and HLA in healthy donors. Study results and limitations: Researchers reported in a later analysis that a missense DCLRE1C variant was tied to TCR beta V- and J-gene trimming. Later analysis found that TCR beta chains associated with HLA were more clonally expanded than other, equally common chains. Reports state that TCR beta sequences accurately predicted most subjects' HLA-A and HLA-B alleles.

Healthy bone marrow donors made up the donor group. Note on this clone: What it binds is unknown.

Germline V gives CDR1 SGHRS, CDR2 YFSETQ. V trimming: 1 base; J trimming: 1 base; junction bases outside the gene matches: 0. The CDR3 has 15 residues. The primer mix had 60 Vbeta and 13 Jbeta primers. Profiled with immunoSEQ multiplex PCR; TCRdb holds only in-frame clones, not every one. The sample yields 120,000 to 150,000 clones, roughly 80% seen once. V and J are TRBV5-1 and TRBJ2-2; 8 bases map to TRBD1. Sample: PBMCs. This receptor was obtained from a man aged 35-49 years in good health and CMV-seropositive. CDR3 amino acids: CASSLTGGNTGELFF. DNA of the CDR3: TGCGCCAGCAGCTTGACAGGGGGGAACACCGGGGAGCTGTTTTTT.